Sequencing of this TCR beta chain was carried out in a study of post-analysis software for immune sequencing data. Study outcomes and limitations: A few TRBV segments occurring more often in patients than controls included TRBV5-6, TRBV5-1 and TRBV20-1. Significantly lower normalized Chao1 diversity was found in patients with multiple sclerosis relative to controls. Analysis by F measure revealed that same-batch samples clustered strongly together.

Trimming removed 4 bases from V and 0 bases from J, with 17 bases in between. The CDR3 has 16 residues. Germline V gene lookup returns CDR1 SGHRS and CDR2 YFSETQ. Points on this clonotype: Its antigen is not identified.

Incorporated into the TCR beta cDNA libraries were unique molecular identifiers, which served to reduce PCR and sequencing biases. TCRdb fed the PCR reads into MiXCR, producing one record per CDR3 protein. Here the sample spans roughly 600,000 distinct CDR3 sequences, roughly 40% being singletons. The receptor comes from a girl aged 5 to 17 with multiple sclerosis. Sequenced: blood. This sequence joins TRBV5-1 and TRBJ2-7, with D perhaps TRBD1 (6 bases). The CDR3 DNA sequence: TGCGCCAGCAGCCCGCTGGACAGAAGTAGCTCCTACGAGCAGTACTTC. Its protein is CASSPLDRSSSYEQYF.